Each of the 25 T cell receptor beta chains below was sequenced from the same sample in a study of T cell changes during pregnancy in multiple sclerosis. TCRdb keeps only in-frame clones here, not all; method: immunoSEQ multiplex PCR. The sample lists about 79,000 clones, 75% to 95% occurring once. Specimen: CD4+ T cells from peripheral blood mononuclear cells, collected in the second trimester of pregnancy. These receptors came from a female donor with multiple sclerosis, enrolled in a pregnancy study.

The chain couples TRBV27 to TRBJ2-1; 9 bases map to TRBD1. Germline V CDR1 and CDR2: MNHEY, SMNVEV (reference sequence). This CDR3 is 14 amino acids long. V trimming: 8 bases; J trimming: 5 bases; junction bases outside the gene matches: 7. CDR3 bases: TGTGCCAGCCGGCATGGGACAGGGCACAATGAGCAGTTCTTC. Translation gives CASRHGTGHNEQFF.

This clone appeared once. The chain links TRBV2 to TRBJ2-7; a weak D match, TRBD1 (6 bases). Trimming removed 4 bases from V and 5 bases from J, with 15 bases in between. The germline V gene encodes CDR1 SNHLY and CDR2 FYNNEI. CDR3 size: 14 residues. CDR3 residues: CASSGLQGFHEQYF. The CDR3 DNA follows: TGTGCCAGCAGTGGCCTACAGGGCTTCCACGAGCAGTACTTC.

V and J are TRBV7-3 and TRBJ1-1; D remains unclear. The CDR3 is 13 amino acids. Trimming removed 2 bases from V and 1 base from J, with 5 bases in between. The germline V gene encodes CDR1 SGHTA and CDR2 FQGTGA. The CDR3 nucleotides read TGTGCCAGCAGCTTAGCGCAGAACACTGAAGCTTTCTTT. Its translation is CASSLAQNTEAFF.

This clone is a singleton in its sample. This CDR3 is CASSLQGNNYGYTF. CDR3 DNA: TGTGCCAGCAGTTTACAGGGAAATAACTATGGCTACACCTTC. The chain is built from TRBV28 and TRBJ1-2; weak D call: TRBD1 (5 bases). The CDR3 has 14 residues. V lost 2 bases and J lost 1, with 8 bases in between. Per germline, CDR1 MDHEN and CDR2 SYDVKM.

The chain recombines TRBV5-1 with TRBJ2-5; TRBD1 aligns across 9 bases. The V segment lost 4 bases and the J segment 3 bases; nucleotides outside the gene matches: 4. Germline V lookup: CDR1 SGHRS, CDR2 YFSETQ. This CDR3 spans 14 amino acids. The CDR3 bases are TGCGCCAGCAGCATAGGGACAGGGAAAGAGACCCAGTACTTC. Translating gives CASSIGTGKETQYF.

This chain joins TRBV4-3 and TRBJ1-4; D not certain. In germline, CDR1 is LGHNA, CDR2 YSLEER. The V end lost 0 bases, the J end lost 5 bases, and 10 bases lay between the germline ends. This CDR3 has 15 residues. The CDR3: CASSQESGVNEKLFF. CDR3 coding DNA: TGCGCCAGCAGCCAAGAGAGCGGGGTAAATGAAAAACTGTTTTTT.

This chain connects TRBV2 to TRBJ1-5, with TRBD1 as a possible D gene (5 bases). The CDR3 covers 15 residues. Germline loops: CDR1 SNHLY, CDR2 FYNNEI. The V end was cut by 2 bases, the J end by 5 bases, with 13 bases between. Here the CDR3 DNA reads TGTGCCAGCAGTGAACGGGGGGATCGGGATCAGCCCCAGCATTTT. Translated, it gives CASSERGDRDQPQHF.

V is TRBV5-1 and J is TRBJ1-3, with D perhaps matching TRBD1 (5 bases). This CDR3 contains 14 residues. The germline V and J ends were trimmed by 0 bases and 8 bases, with 12 bases remaining between them. Per germline, CDR1 SGHRS and CDR2 YFSETQ. CDR3 sequence reads: CASSLVGTGDTIYF. The CDR3 nucleotides read TGCGCCAGCAGCTTGGTAGGCACGGGGGACACCATATATTTT. The full variable domain, rest sourced from reference TRBV5-1 and TRBJ1-3, is KAGVTQTPRYLIKTRGQQVTLSCSPISGHRSVSWYQQTPGQGLQFLFEYFSETQRNKGNFPGRFSGRQFSNSRSEMNVSTLELGDSALYLCASSLVGTGDTIYFGEGSWLTVV.

A few counts support this clone. This rearrangement joins TRBV19 to TRBJ1-1, with 8 positions matching TRBD1. J was trimmed by 5 bases and V by 2 bases; bases with no gene match: 4. The CDR3 loop spans 14 amino acids. CDR1 LNHDA and CDR2 SQIVND come from the germline V gene (reference sequence). The CDR3 region is CASSITGGRTEAFF. CDR3 sequence (DNA): TGTGCCAGTAGTATAACAGGGGGAAGGACTGAAGCTTTCTTT.

The chain employs TRBV20-1 and TRBJ1-2; no definite D call. The CDR3 contains 10 residues. Deletions cut 6 bases from V and 8 bases from J, with 10 bases between. Germline CDR1 is DFQATT and CDR2 is SNEGSKA (reference sequence). In nucleotides, the CDR3 is TGCAGTGCAAAACCGGTAGGCTACACCTTC. Translating gives CSAKPVGYTF.

The V gene is TRBV28, the J gene TRBJ1-2; D ambiguous. V lost 7 bases, J lost 2 bases, and 11 bases lay in between. This CDR3 has 13 amino acids. Germline-derived CDR1 and CDR2 are MDHEN and SYDVKM. The CDR3 here is CASIGDGNYGYTF. The CDR3 region has the DNA TGTGCCAGCATCGGGGATGGCAACTATGGCTACACCTTC.

This chain joins TRBV28 and TRBJ1-5, with D uncertain. Germline-derived CDR1 and CDR2 are MDHEN and SYDVKM. The CDR3 covers 12 residues. Trimming took 7 bases from V and 2 from J, leaving 6 bases between them. CDR3 coding DNA: TGTGCCAGCACCTTAGGCAATCAGCCCCAGCATTTT. Encoded protein: CASTLGNQPQHF.

The V call is TRBV5-1, the J call TRBJ2-5; D may be TRBD2 (5 bases). V was trimmed by 6 bases and J by 4 bases, leaving 16 bases between them. Germline CDR1 SGHRS, CDR2 YFSETQ. This CDR3 comprises 14 residues. The DNA for the CDR3 is TGCGCCAGCATTGCGGGCCCCTCGGGAGAGACCCAGTACTTC. Translation gives CASIAGPSGETQYF.

The chain recombines TRBV15 with TRBJ1-5, with 7 bases lining up with TRBD1. CDR1 and CDR2 from the germline V gene are LNHNV and YYDKDF (reference sequence). There are 13 residues in the CDR3. J was trimmed by 9 bases and V by 4 bases; bases with no gene match: 6. CDR3 in amino acids: CATSMGQLRPQHF. The CDR3 DNA reads as TGTGCCACCAGCATGGGACAGCTTAGGCCCCAGCATTTT.

The V gene is TRBV7-8, the J gene TRBJ1-2, with D uncertain. Trimming took off 6 bases at V and 0 bases at J, with 8 bases between the two ends. The CDR3 is 13 residues long. Germline V CDR1 and CDR2: SGHVS, FQNEAQ. CDR3 in amino acids: CASRFDSNYGYTF. The CDR3 nucleotides read TGTGCCAGCAGGTTCGACTCTAACTATGGCTACACCTTC.

J is TRBJ2-7 and V is TRBV5-6; TRBD1 matches at 9 bases. Trimming at V came to 0 bases and at J to 3 bases, leaving 4 bases not matched to a gene. Germline CDR1 reads SGHDT; CDR2 reads YYEEEE. This CDR3 has 15 amino acids. CDR3 residues: CASSLEGTGIYEQYF. CDR3 sequence (DNA): TGTGCCAGCAGCTTGGAAGGGACAGGGATCTACGAGCAGTACTTC.

The V call is TRBV6-1, the J call TRBJ2-5; maybe TRBD2 (6 bases). Germline assignment: CDR1 MNHNS and CDR2 SASEGT. The CDR3 spans 15 residues. Trimming removed 6 bases at V and 4 bases at J, with 18 bases between. This CDR3 is CASRGRESGRETQYF. In DNA, the CDR3 is TGTGCCAGCAGGGGGCGGGAAAGCGGTCGAGAGACCCAGTACTTC.

The rearrangement links TRBV7-9 to TRBJ2-1, with 9 bases that match TRBD1. Germline loops: CDR1 SEHNR, CDR2 FQNEAQ (reference sequence). The CDR3 is 16 amino acids. V shed 5 bases and J 3 bases; nucleotides not matched to a gene: 8. The CDR3 nucleotides read TGTGCCAGCAGCCCTCAGACAGGGGGGGGCTACAATGAGCAGTTCTTC. Protein sequence: CASSPQTGGGYNEQFF.

For this clone: Additional DNA sequences in this sample encode the identical CDR3. The chain joins TRBV19 to TRBJ1-1; maybe TRBD1 (5 bases). Germline assignment: CDR1 LNHDA and CDR2 SQIVND (reference sequence). CDR3 size: 14 residues. V was cut by 1 base and J by 4 bases, with 10 bases left in between. The chain's CDR3 is CASSIGGRGTEAFF. CDR3 bases: TGTGCCAGTAGTATAGGGGGAAGGGGCACTGAAGCTTTCTTT.

The rearrangement links TRBV18 to TRBJ1-1, with TRBD1 as a possible D gene (5 bases). Germline V gene sequence: CDR1 KGHSH, CDR2 LQKENI. This CDR3 spans 13 amino acids. Deletions cut 5 bases from V and 2 bases from J, with 9 bases between. The CDR3 here is CASSKTGNTEAFF. The CDR3 nucleotides read TGTGCCAGCTCAAAAACAGGAAACACTGAAGCTTTCTTT.

The chain uses TRBV18 and TRBJ2-2, with D maybe TRBD1 (6 bases). Trimming cost V 3 bases and J 3 bases, with 11 bases left between them. Germline V gene lookup returns CDR1 KGHSH and CDR2 LQKENI. This CDR3 has 15 amino acids. The DNA for the CDR3 is TGTGCCAGCTCACCGCTACAGGGAGACACCGGGGAGCTGTTTTTT. Translation: CASSPLQGDTGELFF. The variable domain in full, with the rest retrieved from reference TRBV18 and TRBJ2-2, is NAGVMQNPRHLVRRRGQEARLRCSPMKGHSHVYWYRQLPEEGLKFMVYLQKENIIDESGMPKERFSAEFPKEGPSILRIQQVVRGDSAAYFCASSPLQGDTGELFFGEGSRLTVL.

In this sample, this clone turned up once. This chain connects TRBV21-1 to TRBJ2-3; TRBD1 reflects the table's D call only, with no check against the DNA. TRBV21-1 is termed a pseudogene. This CDR3 spans 16 amino acids. The CDR3 nucleotides read TGTGCCAGCAGCAACACGGCCAGGGGGTTTACAGATACGCAGTATTTT. Translated, it gives CASSNTARGFTDTQYF.

V gene TRBV29-1 combines with J gene TRBJ1-1; D is possibly TRBD1 (6 bases). This CDR3 spans 13 amino acids. Trimming took off 3 bases at V and 4 bases at J, with 12 bases between the two ends. CDR1 and CDR2 (germline): SQVTM, ANQGSEA. The CDR3 nucleotides read TGCAGCGTTGAGAGGGGGGGTATCACTGAAGCTTTCTTT. Its protein is CSVERGGITEAFF.

This clone occurred once. The chain has TRBV10-3 and TRBJ2-2, with 8 bases lining up with TRBD1. Losses at the gene ends were 2 bases for V and 7 bases for J; bases not matched to a gene: 9. Looked up from germline, CDR1 is ENHRY and CDR2 is SYGVKD. The CDR3 totals 16 residues. Here the CDR3 reads CAISEVWDRSIGELFF. The CDR3 DNA reads as TGTGCCATCAGTGAGGTTTGGGACAGGAGCATCGGGGAGCTGTTTTTT.

This rearrangement joins TRBV7-2 to TRBJ2-5; a weak D match, TRBD2 (5 bases). V shed 2 bases and J shed 4 bases, with 17 bases lying between them. CDR3 length: 16 amino acids. CDR1 is SGHTA and CDR2 is FQGNSA in the germline V gene. The CDR3 is CASSLSGGSAAETQYF. In DNA form, the CDR3 reads TGTGCCAGCAGCTTATCTGGCGGGTCGGCGGCAGAGACCCAGTACTTC.